Listed here is a single T cell receptor (beta chain). Its target is unknown. One end of the junction fails to match germline, which may point to a read error. This sample was included in a study of molecular identifiers for immune sequencing clone quantification. Study findings and constraints: Spiked Jurkat TCR RNA originating from one cell could reportedly be identified amid around 1 million naive cells.

CDR1 and CDR2 from the germline V gene are SGHTA and FQGTGA. CDR3 length equals 16 residues. TCRdb re-derived calls from the PCR reads in MiXCR, one entry per CDR3 protein. The table records approximately 59,000 distinct CDR3 sequences, around a sixth of them present only once. The sample was naive CD8+ T cells from blood, with Jurkat cell RNA spiked in. Subset here: FACS-sorted CD8+CD4-CCR7+CD45RA+ naive T cells. The source of this sequence is a human donor in good health. Some libraries in this study had Jurkat cell RNA spiked in. V gene TRBV7-3 combines with J gene TRBJ2-1; D is possibly TRBD2 (6 bases). The CDR3 loop is CASSLGWGVDYDEQFF. The CDR3 nucleotides are TGTGCCAGCAGCTTGGGCTGGGGGGTAGACTACGATGAGCAGTTCTTC.